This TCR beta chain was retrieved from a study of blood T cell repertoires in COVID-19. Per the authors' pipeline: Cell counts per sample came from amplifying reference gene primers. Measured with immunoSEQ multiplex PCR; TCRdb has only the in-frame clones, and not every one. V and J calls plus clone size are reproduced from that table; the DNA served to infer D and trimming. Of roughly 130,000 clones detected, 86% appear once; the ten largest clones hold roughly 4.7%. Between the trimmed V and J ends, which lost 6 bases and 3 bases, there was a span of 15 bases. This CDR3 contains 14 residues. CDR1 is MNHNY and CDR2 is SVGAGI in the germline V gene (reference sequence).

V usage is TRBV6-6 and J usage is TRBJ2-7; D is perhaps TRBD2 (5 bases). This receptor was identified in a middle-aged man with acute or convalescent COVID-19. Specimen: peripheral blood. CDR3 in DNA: TGTGCCAGCAGATACCTCCGGGGTAACTACGAGCAGTACTTC. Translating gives CASRYLRGNYEQYF.